Following are 9 T cell receptor beta chains from one sample sequenced in a study of blood T cell repertoires in COVID-19. Produced via immunoSEQ multiplex PCR; TCRdb's table is partial and in-frame only. The sample yields some 100,000 clones, over 75% seen once. Sequencing was done on a sample of peripheral blood. These receptors originate from a man in his fifties or sixties with acute or convalescent COVID-19.

The V and J genes are TRBV27 and TRBJ1-1; no clear D gene. In germline, CDR1 is MNHEY, CDR2 SMNVEV (reference sequence). CDR3 size: 15 residues. The V and J ends lost 6 bases and 4 bases respectively, with 18 bases between them. The DNA of the CDR3 is TGTGCCAGCAGCCCTTGGACCTCACGGGGCACTGAAGCTTTCTTT. Translating it yields CASSPWTSRGTEAFF.

The rearrangement links TRBV5-1 to TRBJ2-5; a weak D match, TRBD1 (6 bases). CDR1 is SGHRS and CDR2 is YFSETQ in the germline V gene. V lost 1 base and J lost 4, with 11 bases in between. There are 14 residues in the CDR3. The CDR3 loop reads CASSLHRAGETQYF. For the CDR3, the DNA is TGCGCCAGCAGCTTGCACAGGGCGGGAGAGACCCAGTACTTC.

V is TRBV27 and J is TRBJ2-4; a possible D gene is TRBD2 (6 bases). Deletions cut 5 bases from V and 10 bases from J, with 30 bases between. Germline CDR1 MNHEY, CDR2 SMNVEV (reference sequence). CDR3 size: 18 residues. DNA for the CDR3: TGTGCCAGCAGTCCCGTTACTAGCTCGGTGGGAAATAAACGGATTCAGTACTTC. Translating gives CASSPVTSSVGNKRIQYF.

Points on this clone: Germline and junction disagree at one end, which may indicate a read error. This rearrangement joins TRBV29-1 to TRBJ2-1; no firm D call. CDR1 is SQVTM and CDR2 is ANQGSEA in the germline V gene. This CDR3 region has 12 residues. This CDR3 reads CSVQDEADEQFF. CDR3 coding DNA: TGCAGCGTTCAAGACGAGGCCGATGAGCAGTTCTTC.

V usage is TRBV19 and J usage is TRBJ2-5; TRBD1 matches 7 bases. Trimming took 5 bases from V and 2 from J; bases not matched to a gene: 5. Germline CDR1 reads LNHDA; CDR2 reads SQIVND (reference sequence). The CDR3 covers 14 residues. CDR3 nucleotide sequence: TGTGCCAGTAGTGCGACAGGGATACAAGAGACCCAGTACTTC. Translated, it gives CASSATGIQETQYF.

The CDR3 DNA reads as TGTGCCAGCAGCCAAGATGATCGGGGAGCCCAAAACACCGGGGAGCTGTTTTTT. It specifies CASSQDDRGAQNTGELFF. V and J are TRBV4-2 and TRBJ2-2, with a tentative D call TRBD2 (5 bases). CDR3 length: 18 residues. From germline, CDR1 is LGHNA and CDR2 YNFKEQ. Trimming shortened V by 0 bases and J by 2 bases, and 16 bases separated the two germline ends.

The gene calls are TRBV5-1 and TRBJ2-5; 7 bases match TRBD1. Trimming at V came to 0 bases and at J to 1 base, leaving 3 bases not matched to a gene. The CDR3 loop spans 15 amino acids. Germline-derived CDR1 and CDR2 are SGHRS and YFSETQ. The DNA of the CDR3 is TGCGCCAGCAGCTTGGGACAGGGTTCCCAAGAGACCCAGTACTTC. It is translated as CASSLGQGSQETQYF.

The chain uses TRBV7-9 and TRBJ2-1, with D maybe TRBD2 (6 bases). V was pared by 3 bases and J by 7 bases, with 13 bases between. This CDR3 is 14 amino acids long. From germline, CDR1 is SEHNR and CDR2 FQNEAQ (reference sequence). The CDR3 is CASSFLTSSNEQFF. CDR3 sequence (DNA): TGTGCCAGCAGCTTCCTAACTAGCAGTAATGAGCAGTTCTTC.

The V gene is TRBV16, the J gene TRBJ1-1; D is perhaps TRBD1 (6 bases). There are 16 residues in the CDR3. In germline, CDR1 is KGHSY, CDR2 FQNENV. V lost 0 bases to trimming and J lost 3 bases, with 14 bases between them. The CDR3 here is CASSQSGGGGYTEAFF. CDR3 bases: TGTGCCAGCAGCCAATCGGGCGGGGGGGGCTACACTGAAGCTTTCTTT. The full variable domain, rest sourced from reference TRBV16 and TRBJ1-1, is GEEVAQTPKHLVRGEGQKAKLYCAPIKGHSYVFWYQQVLKNEFKFLISFQNENVFDETGMPKERFSAKCLPNSPCSLEIQATKLEDSAVYFCASSQSGGGGYTEAFFGQGTRLTVV.